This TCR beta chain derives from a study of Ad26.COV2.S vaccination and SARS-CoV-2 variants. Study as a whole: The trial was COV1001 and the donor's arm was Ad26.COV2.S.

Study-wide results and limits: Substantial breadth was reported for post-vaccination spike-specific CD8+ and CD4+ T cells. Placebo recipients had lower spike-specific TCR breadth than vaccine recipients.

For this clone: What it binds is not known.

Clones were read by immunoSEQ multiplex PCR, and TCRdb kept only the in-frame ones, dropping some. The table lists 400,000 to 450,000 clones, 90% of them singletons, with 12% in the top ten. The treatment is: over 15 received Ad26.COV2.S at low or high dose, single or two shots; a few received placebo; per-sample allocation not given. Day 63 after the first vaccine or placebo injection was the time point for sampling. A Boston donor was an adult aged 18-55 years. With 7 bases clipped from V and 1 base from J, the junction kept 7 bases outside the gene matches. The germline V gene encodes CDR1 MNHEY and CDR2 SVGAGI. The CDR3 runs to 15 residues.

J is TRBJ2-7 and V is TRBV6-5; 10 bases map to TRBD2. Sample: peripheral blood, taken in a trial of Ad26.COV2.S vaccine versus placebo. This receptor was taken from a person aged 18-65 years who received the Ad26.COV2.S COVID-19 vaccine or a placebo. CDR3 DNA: TGTGCCAGCAAGCTAGCGGGAGAATTATCCTACGAGCAGTACTTC. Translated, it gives CASKLAGELSYEQYF.